These 30 T cell receptor beta chains were all obtained from the same sample, sequenced in a study of T cell responses to AZD1222 COVID-19 vaccine. Sequencing was performed with immunoSEQ multiplex PCR; in TCRdb, only in-frame clones are kept and a portion is missing. Here the sample spans 80,000 to 100,000 clones, about 86% being singletons. This material consisted of peripheral blood, taken on day 0 of MenACWY control vaccination. The origin of the receptors is an adult in good health.

The chain has TRBV6-2 or TRBV6-3 and TRBJ2-1; D perhaps matches TRBD1 (6 bases). The germline V and J ends were trimmed by 4 bases and 3 bases, with 19 bases remaining between them. Germline V lookup: CDR1 MNHEY, CDR2 SVGEGT. The CDR3 loop spans 17 amino acids. The CDR3 sequence: CASSSEKPGHDYNEQFF. For the CDR3, the DNA is TGTGCCAGCAGTTCCGAAAAACCGGGACACGACTACAATGAGCAGTTCTTC.

The V call is TRBV30, the J call TRBJ1-1, with a possible D match to TRBD1 (5 bases). The CDR3 loop spans 14 amino acids. The ends were cut back, 3 bases at V and 5 bases at J, with 16 bases in the middle. Germline-derived CDR1 and CDR2 are GTSNPN and SVGIG (reference sequence). The CDR3 nucleotides read TGTGCCTGGAGCGCCCCGGGGGGACGAACTGAAGCTTTCTTT. Protein: CAWSAPGGRTEAFF.

The chain recombines TRBV28 with TRBJ2-7, with TRBD2 identical over 9 bases. Trimming at V came to 8 bases and at J to 0 bases, leaving 5 bases not matched to a gene. The CDR3 covers 14 residues. Germline lookup yields CDR1 MDHEN and CDR2 SYDVKM. The CDR3 loop is CASLSGGSSYEQYF. DNA for the CDR3: TGTGCCAGCCTTAGCGGGGGCAGCTCCTACGAGCAGTACTTC.

This clone was recorded once. The V and J genes are TRBV7-2 and TRBJ1-2; D not certain. There are 15 residues in the CDR3. V was cut by 5 bases and J by 0 bases, with 13 bases left in between. Germline lookup yields CDR1 SGHTA and CDR2 FQGNSA. CDR3 in amino acids: CASSPRGEANYGYTF. DNA of the CDR3: TGTGCCAGCAGCCCCCGGGGTGAAGCTAACTATGGCTACACCTTC.

The rearrangement links TRBV5-8 to TRBJ2-7, with D hard to call. The CDR3 spans 12 residues. V lost 4 bases and J 9 bases, leaving 14 bases between the germline ends. The germline gives CDR1 SGHTS, CDR2 YDEGEE. CDR3 sequence: CASSTGPAGQYF. The CDR3 nucleotides read TGTGCCAGCAGCACCGGGCCCGCCGGGCAGTACTTC.

The chain joins TRBV28 to TRBJ2-2; the D gene could be TRBD1 or TRBD2 (5 bases each). Trimming removed 0 bases at V and 5 bases at J, with 13 bases between. This CDR3 has 16 residues. From germline, CDR1 is MDHEN and CDR2 SYDVKM. The CDR3 sequence: CASSLWGEMRTGELFF. CDR3 coding DNA: TGTGCCAGCAGTTTATGGGGGGAAATGAGGACCGGGGAGCTGTTTTTT.

This clone was picked up one time. The chain joins TRBV12-3 or TRBV12-4 to TRBJ1-1; a possible D gene is TRBD1 (5 bases). V was trimmed by 6 bases and J by 1 base, leaving 9 bases between them. The CDR3 is 13 residues long. In DNA, the CDR3 is TGTGCCAGCAGGCTCAGGGAGAACACTGAAGCTTTCTTT. Protein product: CASRLRENTEAFF.

The chain recombines TRBV25-1 with TRBJ2-5; 7 bases are a match to TRBD1. The CDR3 covers 14 residues. Germline V gene data show CDR1 as MGHDK and CDR2 as SYGVNS. The trim removed 3 bases at V and 5 bases at J, leaving 6 bases unmatched. The CDR3 nucleotides are TGTGCCAGCAGTGATAAAGGCAGGGGGGAGACCCAGTACTTC. It codes for CASSDKGRGETQYF. The full variable domain, rest sourced from reference TRBV25-1 and TRBJ2-5, is EADIYQTPRYLVIGTGKKITLECSQTMGHDKMYWYQQDPGMELHLIHYSYGVNSTEKGDLSSESTVSRIRTEHFPLTLESARPSHTSQYLCASSDKGRGETQYFGPGTRLLVL.

J is TRBJ1-6 and V is TRBV6-2 or TRBV6-3, with 9 bases that match TRBD1. V lost 6 bases, J lost 6 bases, and 9 bases stayed unmatched. The CDR3 is 16 amino acids. The V gene's germline CDR1 is MNHEY and CDR2 SVGEGT. The CDR3 is CASSAGTGSRNSPLHF. The CDR3 coding sequence is TGTGCCAGCAGCGCCGGGACAGGGTCCCGTAATTCACCCCTCCACTTT.

With regard to this clone: Other DNA sequences in the same sample also yield this CDR3. The V and J genes are TRBV19 and TRBJ1-1; D gene uncertain. This CDR3 region has 13 residues. V lost 1 base, J lost 3 bases, and 6 bases lay in between. Germline lookup yields CDR1 LNHDA and CDR2 SQIVND (reference sequence). The DNA of the CDR3 is TGTGCCAGTAGTATAGCTGGGGACACTGAAGCTTTCTTT. Translated: CASSIAGDTEAFF.

The chain combines TRBV30 with TRBJ1-6; D unclear. This CDR3 has 18 residues. Looked up from germline, CDR1 is GTSNPN and CDR2 is SVGIG (reference sequence). V lost 2 bases and J 0 bases, leaving 17 bases between the germline ends. CDR3 in amino acids: CAWSLQRAPSSYNSPLHF. CDR3 bases: TGTGCCTGGAGTCTCCAACGGGCTCCAAGCTCCTATAATTCACCCCTCCACTTT.

This chain connects TRBV19 to TRBJ1-5; the match to TRBD1 covers 7 bases. Germline V gene data show CDR1 as LNHDA and CDR2 as SQIVND (reference sequence). This CDR3 comprises 14 residues. V shed 10 bases, J shed 7 bases, and the junction held 13 bases outside the gene matches. As DNA, the CDR3 is TGTGCCACTTCGGAACAGGGGTTTGGACAGCCCCAGCATTTT. Encoded protein: CATSEQGFGQPQHF.

The chain links TRBV4-2 to TRBJ2-3, with D unresolved. This CDR3 is built from 14 residues. Between the trimmed V and J ends, which lost 0 bases and 4 bases, there was a span of 8 bases. Germline V gene sequence: CDR1 LGHNA, CDR2 YNFKEQ. CDR3 nucleotides: TGTGCCAGCAGCCAAGATAGAGCCCCAGATACGCAGTATTTT. Its translation: CASSQDRAPDTQYF.

The rearrangement uses TRBV11-3 and TRBJ1-1; D is ambiguous. Germline assignment: CDR1 SGHNT and CDR2 YENEEA. The CDR3 has 13 residues. V was trimmed by 2 bases and J by 1 base, leaving 5 bases between them. DNA of the CDR3: TGTGCCAGCAGCTTACAGGCGAACACTGAAGCTTTCTTT. Protein product: CASSLQANTEAFF.

This sequence joins TRBV11-3 and TRBJ2-1; TRBD1 matches 7 bases. The germline V gene encodes CDR1 SGHNT and CDR2 YENEEA. The CDR3 is 16 residues long. V lost 3 bases and J lost 0; bases outside the gene matches: 5. As DNA, the CDR3 is TGTGCCAGCAGCTTCAAGACAGGGAGCTCCTACAATGAGCAGTTCTTC. Protein product: CASSFKTGSSYNEQFF.

The rearrangement joins TRBV20-1 to TRBJ1-1; D gene ambiguous. CDR3 length: 15 amino acids. V dropped 3 bases and J dropped 2 bases, with 16 bases sitting between them. Germline CDR1 is DFQATT and CDR2 is SNEGSKA (reference sequence). The CDR3, as DNA: TGCAGTGCTAGTGTCCCCTTGTCCTCCAACACTGAAGCTTTCTTT. Translating it yields CSASVPLSSNTEAFF.

This clone was counted a few times. This CDR3 is CASSSTTAVADTQYF. In DNA form, the CDR3 reads TGTGCCAGCAGCAGCACTACTGCGGTCGCAGATACGCAGTATTTT. V and J are TRBV7-9 and TRBJ2-3, with D hard to call. This CDR3 comprises 15 residues. V lost 5 bases and J lost 4, with 16 bases in between. Germline lookup yields CDR1 SEHNR and CDR2 FQNEAQ (reference sequence).

The V call is TRBV5-6, the J call TRBJ1-2, with a weak D call TRBD1 (6 bases). CDR1 is SGHDT and CDR2 is YYEEEE in the germline V gene. V dropped 2 bases and J dropped 7 bases, with 12 bases sitting between them. CDR3 length: 13 amino acids. The CDR3 bases are TGTGCCAGCAGCTTACCGGGGGCGGGTGGCTACACCTTC. Residues: CASSLPGAGGYTF.

This clone was counted once. The chain is built from TRBV11-2 and TRBJ2-1, with 7 positions matching TRBD1. V lost 4 bases and J lost 0; bases outside the gene matches: 9. Germline V CDR1 and CDR2: SGHAT, FQNNGV. CDR3 length: 17 amino acids. CDR3: CASSSSTGSHSYNEQFF. The DNA of the CDR3 is TGTGCCAGCAGCTCGTCGACAGGGAGTCACTCCTACAATGAGCAGTTCTTC.

CDR3 in DNA: TGTGCCAGCAGCTTAGCGATCTCCAGGGGCGGGTACAATGAGCAGTTCTTC. Protein sequence: CASSLAISRGGYNEQFF. This rearrangement joins TRBV7-2 to TRBJ2-1, with D perhaps TRBD1 (6 bases). CDR1 is SGHTA, CDR2 FQGNSA, per germline. V was pared by 0 bases and J by 4 bases, with 16 bases between. This CDR3 has 17 residues.

The J gene is TRBJ1-3, the V gene TRBV30, with TRBD1 as a possible D gene (5 bases). Germline V gene sequence: CDR1 GTSNPN, CDR2 SVGIG (reference sequence). CDR3 length: 14 amino acids. V dropped 1 base and J dropped 3 bases, with 10 bases sitting between them. CDR3 nucleotides: TGTGCCTGGAGTGGGGGGGGAGGTGGAAACACCATATATTTT. Amino acid sequence: CAWSGGGGGNTIYF. Supplemented by reference TRBV30 and TRBJ1-3, the full variable domain reads SQTIHQWPATLVQPVGSPLSLECTVEGTSNPNLYWYRQAAGRGLQLLFYSVGIGQISSEVPQNLSASRPQDRQFILSSKKLLLSDSGFYLCAWSGGGGGNTIYFGEGSWLTVV.

V is TRBV19 and J is TRBJ2-1, with D possibly TRBD2 on 5 matching bases. CDR1 is LNHDA, CDR2 SQIVND, per germline (reference sequence). The length of the CDR3 is 15 residues. The V and J ends lost 6 bases and 8 bases respectively, with 20 bases between them. CDR3 nucleotide sequence: TGTGCCAGTAGGACGGGGAAAGGGTGGATCGATGAGCAGTTCTTC. Its translation is CASRTGKGWIDEQFF. Combining the CDR3 with reference TRBV19 and TRBJ2-1 gives the whole variable domain DGGITQSPKYLFRKEGQNVTLSCEQNLNHDAMYWYRQDPGQGLRLIYYSQIVNDFQKGDIAEGYSVSREKKESFPLTVTSAQKNPTAFYLCASRTGKGWIDEQFFGPGTRLTVL.

The V gene is TRBV11-3, the J gene TRBJ2-7; D is perhaps TRBD1 (6 bases). Trimming stripped 2 bases from V and 6 bases from J, with 11 bases between. This CDR3 has 13 amino acids. CDR1 and CDR2 from the germline V gene are SGHNT and YENEEA. In DNA form, the CDR3 reads TGTGCCAGCAGCTTAACAGGGTCAGGCGAGCAGTACTTC. As protein: CASSLTGSGEQYF.

The gene calls are TRBV29-1 and TRBJ1-1; TRBD1 might be the D (6 bases). V was shortened by 5 bases and J by 2 bases, with 12 bases between the two germline ends. Germline V CDR1 and CDR2: SQVTM, ANQGSEA. This CDR3 region has 13 residues. CDR3 sequence: CSVPGTYNTEAFF. CDR3 DNA sequence: TGCAGCGTTCCCGGGACATATAACACTGAAGCTTTCTTT.

This CDR3 reads CASSLGPASGANVLTF. The CDR3 DNA sequence: TGTGCCAGCAGCTTAGGACCAGCGTCTGGGGCCAACGTCCTGACTTTC. This chain connects TRBV7-2 to TRBJ2-6; D is ambiguous. This CDR3 is built from 16 residues. V was shortened by 1 base and J by 1 base, with 8 bases between the two germline ends. Germline loops: CDR1 SGHTA, CDR2 FQGNSA.

Points on this clone: Mismatch with germline at one junction end may stem from a read error. V and J are TRBV3-1 (or the pseudogene TRBV3-2) and TRBJ2-1, with 12 bases fitting TRBD2. The CDR3 covers 12 residues. The germline V gene has CDR1 LGHDT and CDR2 YNNKEL (reference sequence). The DNA of the CDR3 is TGTGCCAGCAGCCAACTAGCGGGGGGGCTTCTCTTC. Translated: CASSQLAGGLLF.

This clone was found once. V usage is TRBV27 and J usage is TRBJ1-4; D is perhaps TRBD1 (5 bases). V was clipped by 11 bases and J by 3 bases, with 7 bases between them. The CDR3 has 11 residues. Germline V gives CDR1 MNHEY, CDR2 SMNVEV (reference sequence). CDR3 residues: CAEGANEKLFF. CDR3 bases: TGTGCCGAAGGGGCTAATGAAAAACTGTTTTTT.

The chain uses TRBV4-3 and TRBJ2-7; D may match TRBD1 or TRBD2 (5 bases each). Per the germline V gene, CDR1 is LGHNA and CDR2 is YSLEER. Trimming removed 1 base from V and 4 bases from J, with 11 bases in between. The CDR3 has 14 amino acids. The CDR3 DNA is TGCGCCAGCAGCCAAGGTGGGGACGGGTACGAGCAGTACTTC. Amino acids: CASSQGGDGYEQYF.

The genes are TRBV9 and TRBJ2-3; 9 positions match TRBD2. J lost 5 bases, V lost 0 bases, and 1 base had no gene match. The germline gives CDR1 SGDLS, CDR2 YYNGEE. The CDR3 is 14 residues long. The CDR3 sequence: CASSVGSGGDTQYF. CDR3 coding DNA: TGTGCCAGCAGCGTAGGTAGCGGGGGAGATACGCAGTATTTT.

This chain joins TRBV5-4 and TRBJ1-5; 7 bases agree with TRBD1. The germline V gene encodes CDR1 SGHNT and CDR2 YYREEE (reference sequence). Germline trimming cut 0 bases from V and 7 bases from J; bases unmatched to any gene: 1. The CDR3 sequence is 13 residues long. Here the CDR3 DNA reads TGTGCCAGCAGCTTGGACAGGGGACAGCCCCAGCATTTT. The encoded protein is CASSLDRGQPQHF.